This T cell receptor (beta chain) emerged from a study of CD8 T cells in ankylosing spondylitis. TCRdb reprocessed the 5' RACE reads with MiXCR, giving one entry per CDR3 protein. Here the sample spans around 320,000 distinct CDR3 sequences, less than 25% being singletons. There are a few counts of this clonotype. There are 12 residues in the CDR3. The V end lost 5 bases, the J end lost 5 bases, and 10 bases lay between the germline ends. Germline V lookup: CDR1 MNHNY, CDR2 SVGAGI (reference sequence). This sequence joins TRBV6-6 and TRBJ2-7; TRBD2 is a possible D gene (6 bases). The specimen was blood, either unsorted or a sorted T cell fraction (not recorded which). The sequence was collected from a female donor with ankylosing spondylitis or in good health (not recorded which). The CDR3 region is CASSRLVNEQYF. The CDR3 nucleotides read TGTGCCAGCAGTCGACTAGTAAACGAGCAGTACTTC.